This T cell receptor (beta chain) emerged from a study of early T cells in non-severe SARS-CoV-2 infection. Study as a whole: Chains were not paired, and sequencing was done on bulk RNA from unsorted whole blood.

This clonotype was counted ten times or more. The antigen remains undetermined. Germline V CDR1 and CDR2: SGDLS, YYNGEE. V lost 3 bases, J lost 0 bases, and 6 bases stayed unmatched. The CDR3 extends over 16 amino acids. Regarding the study as a whole: VDJdb matching favored anti-spike CD8 responses, missing private and CD4 specificities.

TCRdb processed the 5' RACE reads anew with MiXCR; each CDR3 protein has one entry. This sample has some 48,000 distinct CDR3 sequences; over 10% occur once, and the top ten carry roughly a tenth. The source is an adult who was a healthcare worker with PCR-confirmed SARS-CoV-2 infection or an uninfected control (not recorded which). Sequenced input: whole blood. The chain recombines TRBV9 with TRBJ2-3; the match to TRBD2 covers 8 bases. The CDR3 bases are TGTGCCAGCAGCGCCCAGCGGGGGATCAGCACAGATACGCAGTATTTT. This codes for CASSAQRGISTDTQYF. Full variable domain (outside the CDR3, taken from reference TRBV9 and TRBJ2-3): DSGVTQTPKHLITATGQRVTLRCSPRSGDLSVYWYQQSLDQGLQFLIQYYNGEERAKGNILERFSAQQFPDLHSELNLSSLELGDSALYFCASSAQRGISTDTQYFGPGTRLTVL.